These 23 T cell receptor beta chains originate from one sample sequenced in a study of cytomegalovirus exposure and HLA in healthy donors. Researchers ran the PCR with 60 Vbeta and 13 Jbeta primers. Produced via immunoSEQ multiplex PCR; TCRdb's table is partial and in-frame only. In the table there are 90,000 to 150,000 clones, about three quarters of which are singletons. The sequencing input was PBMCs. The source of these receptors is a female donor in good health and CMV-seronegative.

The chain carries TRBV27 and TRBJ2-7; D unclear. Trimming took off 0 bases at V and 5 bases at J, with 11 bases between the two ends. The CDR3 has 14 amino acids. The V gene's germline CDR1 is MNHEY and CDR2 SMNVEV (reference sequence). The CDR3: CASSLSYGFDEQYF. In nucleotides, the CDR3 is TGTGCCAGCAGTTTATCCTACGGGTTTGACGAGCAGTACTTC.

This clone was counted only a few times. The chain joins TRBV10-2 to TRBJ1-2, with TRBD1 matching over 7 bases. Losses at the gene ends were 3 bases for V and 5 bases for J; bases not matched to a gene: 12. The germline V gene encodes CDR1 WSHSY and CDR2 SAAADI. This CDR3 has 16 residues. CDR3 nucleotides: TGCGCCAGCAGTGATCTAAAGGGACAGAGAAGATATGGCTACACCTTC. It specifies CASSDLKGQRRYGYTF.

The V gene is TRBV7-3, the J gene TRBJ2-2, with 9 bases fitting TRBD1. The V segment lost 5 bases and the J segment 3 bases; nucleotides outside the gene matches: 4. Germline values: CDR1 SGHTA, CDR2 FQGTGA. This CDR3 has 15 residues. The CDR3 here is CASSRTGADTGELFF. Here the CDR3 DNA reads TGTGCCAGCAGCCGGACAGGGGCCGACACCGGGGAGCTGTTTTTT.

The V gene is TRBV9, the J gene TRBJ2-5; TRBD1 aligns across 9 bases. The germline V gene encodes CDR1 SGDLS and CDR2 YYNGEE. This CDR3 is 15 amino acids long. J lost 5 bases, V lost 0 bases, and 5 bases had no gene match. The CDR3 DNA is TGTGCCAGCAGCGTAGGGGGACAGGGACGGGAGACCCAGTACTTC. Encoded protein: CASSVGGQGRETQYF.

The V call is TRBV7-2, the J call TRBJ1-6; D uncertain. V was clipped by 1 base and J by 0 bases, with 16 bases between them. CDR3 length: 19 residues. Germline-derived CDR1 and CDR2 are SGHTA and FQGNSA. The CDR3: CASSLDLQLESSYNSPLHF. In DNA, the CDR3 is TGTGCCAGCAGCTTAGATTTACAGCTCGAAAGCTCCTATAATTCACCCCTCCACTTT.

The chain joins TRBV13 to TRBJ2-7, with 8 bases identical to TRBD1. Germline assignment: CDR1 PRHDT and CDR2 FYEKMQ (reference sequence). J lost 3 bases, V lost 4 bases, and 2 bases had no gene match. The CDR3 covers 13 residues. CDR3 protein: CASSSGGFYEQYF. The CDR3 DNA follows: TGTGCCAGCAGCTCAGGGGGCTTCTACGAGCAGTACTTC.

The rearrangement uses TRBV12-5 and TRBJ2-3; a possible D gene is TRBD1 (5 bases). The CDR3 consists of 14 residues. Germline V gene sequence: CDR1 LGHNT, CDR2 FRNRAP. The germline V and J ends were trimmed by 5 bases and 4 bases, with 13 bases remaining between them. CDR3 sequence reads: CASGPHDRPDTQYF. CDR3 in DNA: TGTGCTAGTGGTCCTCACGACAGACCAGATACGCAGTATTTT.

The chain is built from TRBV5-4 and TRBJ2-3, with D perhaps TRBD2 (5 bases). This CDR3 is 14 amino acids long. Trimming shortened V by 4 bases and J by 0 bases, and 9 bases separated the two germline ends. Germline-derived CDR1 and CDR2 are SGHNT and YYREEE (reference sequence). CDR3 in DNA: TGTGCCAGCAGCGACGGGGAGAGCACAGATACGCAGTATTTT. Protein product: CASSDGESTDTQYF.

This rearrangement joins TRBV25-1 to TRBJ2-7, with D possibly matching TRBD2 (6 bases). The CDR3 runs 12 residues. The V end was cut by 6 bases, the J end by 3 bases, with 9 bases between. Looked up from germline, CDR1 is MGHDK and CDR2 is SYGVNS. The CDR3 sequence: CASREGNYEQYF. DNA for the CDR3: TGTGCCAGCAGGGAGGGGAACTACGAGCAGTACTTC.

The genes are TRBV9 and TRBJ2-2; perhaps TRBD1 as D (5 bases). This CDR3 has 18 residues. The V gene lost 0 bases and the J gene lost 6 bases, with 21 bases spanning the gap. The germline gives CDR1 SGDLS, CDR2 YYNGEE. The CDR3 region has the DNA TGTGCCAGCAGCGTAGCTCGGCAGGGTGAAAGTCTTTCCGGGGAGCTGTTTTTT. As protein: CASSVARQGESLSGELFF.

CDR3 nucleotide sequence: TGTGCCAGCAGCTTAGAGCCCTACGAGCAGTACTTC. This translates into CASSLEPYEQYF. The chain carries TRBV5-4 and TRBJ2-7; D is undetermined. This CDR3 comprises 12 residues. Germline V gene lookup returns CDR1 SGHNT and CDR2 YYREEE (reference sequence). Trimming removed 2 bases at V and 2 bases at J, with 5 bases between.

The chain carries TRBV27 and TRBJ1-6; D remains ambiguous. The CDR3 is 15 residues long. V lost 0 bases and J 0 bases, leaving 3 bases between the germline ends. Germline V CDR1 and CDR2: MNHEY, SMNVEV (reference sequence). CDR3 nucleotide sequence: TGTGCCAGCAGTTTATCTAGCTCCTATAATTCACCCCTCCACTTT. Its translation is CASSLSSSYNSPLHF.

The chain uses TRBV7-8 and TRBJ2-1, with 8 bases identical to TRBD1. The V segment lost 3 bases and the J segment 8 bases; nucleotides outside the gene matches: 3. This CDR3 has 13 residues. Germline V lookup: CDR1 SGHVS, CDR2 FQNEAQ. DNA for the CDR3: TGTGCCAGCAGCTTTCCAGGGGGCCATGAGCAGTTCTTC. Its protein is CASSFPGGHEQFF.

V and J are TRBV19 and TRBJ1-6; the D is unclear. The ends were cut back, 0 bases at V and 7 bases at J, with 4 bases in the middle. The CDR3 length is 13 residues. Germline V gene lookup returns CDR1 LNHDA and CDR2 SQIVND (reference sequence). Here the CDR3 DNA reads TGTGCCAGTAGTATAGACGCGAATTCACCCCTCCACTTT. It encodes CASSIDANSPLHF.

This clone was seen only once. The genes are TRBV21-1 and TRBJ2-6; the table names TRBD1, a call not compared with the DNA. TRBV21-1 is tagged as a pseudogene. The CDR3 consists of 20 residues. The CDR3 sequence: CASRRRKQGNAPAGANVLTF. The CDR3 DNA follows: TGTGCCAGCAGACGAAGAAAGCAGGGGAACGCCCCGGCCGGGGCCAACGTCCTGACTTTC.

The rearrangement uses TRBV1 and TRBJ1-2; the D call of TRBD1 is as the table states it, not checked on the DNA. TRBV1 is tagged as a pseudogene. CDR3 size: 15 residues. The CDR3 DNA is TGCACCCAGCCGGGAACAGGGGGCATTGTCTATGGCTACACCTTC. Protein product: CTQPGTGGIVYGYTF.

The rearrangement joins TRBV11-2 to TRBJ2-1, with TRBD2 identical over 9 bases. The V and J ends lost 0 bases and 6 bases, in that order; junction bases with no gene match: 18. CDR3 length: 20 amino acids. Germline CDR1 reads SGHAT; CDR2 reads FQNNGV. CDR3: CASSLEWGRISGGRANEQFF. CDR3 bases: TGTGCCAGCAGCTTAGAATGGGGACGAATTAGCGGGGGCAGGGCCAATGAGCAGTTCTTC.

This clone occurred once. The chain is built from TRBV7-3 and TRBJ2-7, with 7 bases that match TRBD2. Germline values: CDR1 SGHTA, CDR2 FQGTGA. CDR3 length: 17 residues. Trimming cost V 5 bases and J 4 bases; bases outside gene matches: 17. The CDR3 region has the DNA TGTGCCAGCAGCCACCCGGGCATGGACACCGGGGGGTACGAGCAGTACTTC. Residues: CASSHPGMDTGGYEQYF. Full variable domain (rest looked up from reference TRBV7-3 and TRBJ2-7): GAGVSQTPSNKVTEKGKYVELRCDPISGHTALYWYRQSLGQGPEFLIYFQGTGAADDSGLPNDRFFAVRPEGSVSTLKIQRTERGDSAVYLCASSHPGMDTGGYEQYFGPGTRLTVT.

CDR3 in DNA: TGTGCCAGCAGCCCAAGGGTTGAACAGGGTAACACTGAAGCTTTCTTT. Translated, it gives CASSPRVEQGNTEAFF. The V call is TRBV7-9, the J call TRBJ1-1; D perhaps matches TRBD1 (6 bases). Germline values: CDR1 SEHNR, CDR2 FQNEAQ (reference sequence). This CDR3 region has 16 residues. V dropped 5 bases and J dropped 2 bases, with 18 bases sitting between them.

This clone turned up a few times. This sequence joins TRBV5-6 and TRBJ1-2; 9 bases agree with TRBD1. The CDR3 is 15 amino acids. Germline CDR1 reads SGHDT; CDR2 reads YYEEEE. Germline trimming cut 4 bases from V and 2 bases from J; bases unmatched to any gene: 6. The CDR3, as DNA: TGTGCCAGCAGCCTATCCGGGACAGGGAACTATGGCTACACCTTC. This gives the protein CASSLSGTGNYGYTF.

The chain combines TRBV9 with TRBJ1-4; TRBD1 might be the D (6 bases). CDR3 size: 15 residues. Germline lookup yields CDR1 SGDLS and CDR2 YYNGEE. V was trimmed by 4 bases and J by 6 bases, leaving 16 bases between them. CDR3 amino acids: CASSPSPRTDEKLFF. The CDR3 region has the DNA TGTGCCAGCAGCCCATCGCCCAGGACAGATGAAAAACTGTTTTTT.

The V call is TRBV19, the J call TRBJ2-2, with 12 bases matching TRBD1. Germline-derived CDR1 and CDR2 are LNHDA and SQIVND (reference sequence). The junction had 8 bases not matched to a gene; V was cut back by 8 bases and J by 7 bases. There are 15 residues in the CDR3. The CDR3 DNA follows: TGTGCCAGTCGAAGGGGACAGGGGGCAAACGGGGAGCTGTTTTTT. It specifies CASRRGQGANGELFF.

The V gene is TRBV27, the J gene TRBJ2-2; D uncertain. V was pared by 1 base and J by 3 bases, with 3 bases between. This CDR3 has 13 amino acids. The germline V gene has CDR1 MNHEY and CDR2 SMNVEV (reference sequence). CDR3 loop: CASSLLYTGELFF. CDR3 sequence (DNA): TGTGCCAGCAGTTTATTATACACCGGGGAGCTGTTTTTT.